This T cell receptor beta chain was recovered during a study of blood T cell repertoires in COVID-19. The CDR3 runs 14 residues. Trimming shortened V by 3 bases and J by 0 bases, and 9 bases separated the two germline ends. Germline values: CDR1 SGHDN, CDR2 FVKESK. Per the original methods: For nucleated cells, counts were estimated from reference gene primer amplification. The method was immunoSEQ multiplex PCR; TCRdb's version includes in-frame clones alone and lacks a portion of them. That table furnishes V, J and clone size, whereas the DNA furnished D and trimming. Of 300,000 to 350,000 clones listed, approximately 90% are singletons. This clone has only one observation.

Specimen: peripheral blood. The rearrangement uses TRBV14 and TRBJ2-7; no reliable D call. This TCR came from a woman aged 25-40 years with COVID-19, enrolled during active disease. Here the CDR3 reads CASSQVRSSYEQYF. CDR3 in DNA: TGTGCCAGCAGCCAGGTCAGAAGCTCCTACGAGCAGTACTTC.